A single sample gave rise to the 28 T cell receptor beta chains below, sequenced in a study of T cell responses to AZD1222 COVID-19 vaccine. Data came from immunoSEQ multiplex PCR; TCRdb stores just in-frame clones and leaves some out. This table has about 130,000 clones, around 84% appearing once. The source was peripheral blood, collected on day 0 of AZD1222 vaccination. The receptor source for this set is an adult in good health.

The chain joins TRBV19 to TRBJ1-5; D is unclear. Trimming pared 0 bases from V and 0 bases from J, leaving 12 bases between. The CDR3 covers 17 residues. Germline V gene lookup returns CDR1 LNHDA and CDR2 SQIVND (reference sequence). CDR3 residues: CASSIDRGEYSNQPQHF. The CDR3 region has the DNA TGTGCCAGTAGTATAGATCGGGGAGAGTATAGCAATCAGCCCCAGCATTTT. Drawing the rest from reference TRBV19 and TRBJ1-5, the complete variable domain is DGGITQSPKYLFRKEGQNVTLSCEQNLNHDAMYWYRQDPGQGLRLIYYSQIVNDFQKGDIAEGYSVSREKKESFPLTVTSAQKNPTAFYLCASSIDRGEYSNQPQHFGDGTRLSIL.

In its sample, this clone was seen once. The gene calls are TRBV9 and TRBJ2-3, with a possible D match to TRBD2 (5 bases). Trimming removed 0 bases from V and 4 bases from J, with 15 bases in between. The CDR3 is 16 residues long. The germline gives CDR1 SGDLS, CDR2 YYNGEE. CDR3 coding DNA: TGTGCCAGCAGCGTAGGTCACCCGGGAAGGGCAGATACGCAGTATTTT. Its translation: CASSVGHPGRADTQYF.

The chain carries TRBV27 and TRBJ1-3, with D perhaps TRBD1 (5 bases). CDR1 and CDR2 from the germline V gene are MNHEY and SMNVEV (reference sequence). V was clipped by 5 bases and J by 2 bases, with 10 bases between them. This CDR3 is 14 amino acids long. DNA of the CDR3: TGTGCCAGCAGTGTGGGGGGTACTGGAAACACCATATATTTT. It is translated as CASSVGGTGNTIYF.

CDR3 sequence: CASSLGGGASPLHF. The DNA for the CDR3 is TGTGCCAGCAGCTTGGGTGGGGGCGCATCACCCCTCCACTTT. The chain is built from TRBV5-6 and TRBJ1-6; tentatively, D is TRBD1 (6 bases). The V and J ends lost 0 bases and 10 bases respectively, with 11 bases between them. The CDR3 runs 14 residues. Germline-derived CDR1 and CDR2 are SGHDT and YYEEEE.

This clone has just a few counts. This CDR3 is also generated by other DNA sequences in the sample. The chain employs TRBV20-1 and TRBJ2-1; D is ambiguous. Trimming removed 2 bases from V and 4 bases from J, with 3 bases in between. The CDR3 is made up of 11 amino acids. Germline assignment: CDR1 DFQATT and CDR2 SNEGSKA (reference sequence). The DNA for the CDR3 is TGCAGTGCTAGACAATACAATGAGCAGTTCTTC. It codes for CSARQYNEQFF.

The genes are TRBV19 and TRBJ1-5, with D perhaps matching TRBD1 (6 bases). The CDR3 runs 15 residues. From germline, CDR1 is LNHDA and CDR2 SQIVND (reference sequence). V shed 10 bases and J shed 0 bases, with 16 bases lying between them. CDR3 coding DNA: TGTGCCACTGCGCATACAGGGAATAGCAATCAGCCCCAGCATTTT. Translation gives CATAHTGNSNQPQHF.

This sequence joins TRBV19 and TRBJ2-1, with a weak D call TRBD2 (7 bases). CDR3 length: 14 residues. CDR1 and CDR2 (germline): LNHDA, SQIVND (reference sequence). V dropped 4 bases and J dropped 7 bases, with 14 bases sitting between them. The CDR3 region is CASSTGEGVNEQFF. CDR3 coding DNA: TGTGCCAGTAGTACTGGGGAGGGGGTAAATGAGCAGTTCTTC.

The chain carries TRBV4-3 and TRBJ2-5; no firm D call. Germline V gene lookup returns CDR1 LGHNA and CDR2 YSLEER. The CDR3 extends over 13 amino acids. V was pared by 1 base and J by 3 bases, with 6 bases between. CDR3 DNA: TGCGCCAGCAGCCAAGTCCTAAAAGAGACCCAGTACTTC. Translated: CASSQVLKETQYF.

This chain uses TRBV6-5 with TRBJ2-2; a possible D gene is TRBD1 (6 bases). Germline V CDR1 and CDR2: MNHEY, SVGAGI. CDR3 length: 13 amino acids. Deletions cut 0 bases from V and 7 bases from J, with 6 bases between. The chain's CDR3 is CASSYSGGGELFF. As DNA, the CDR3 is TGTGCCAGCAGTTACTCAGGGGGCGGGGAGCTGTTTTTT.

The rearrangement uses TRBV4-3 and TRBJ1-2; no clear D gene. The ends were cut back, 0 bases at V and 2 bases at J, with 13 bases in the middle. The CDR3 consists of 16 residues. Germline V lookup: CDR1 LGHNA, CDR2 YSLEER. CDR3 protein: CASSQEFSRFNYGYTF. The CDR3 DNA reads TGCGCCAGCAGCCAAGAGTTCTCGCGTTTCAACTATGGCTACACCTTC.

The chain recombines TRBV7-6 with TRBJ1-5; 7 nucleotides agree with TRBD1. Germline CDR1 is SGHVS and CDR2 is FNYEAQ. This CDR3 is built from 15 residues. J lost 1 base, V lost 6 bases, and 6 bases had no gene match. The CDR3 DNA reads as TGTGCCAGCAGTTACGACAGGGAGAGCAATCAGCCCCAGCATTTT. Its translation is CASSYDRESNQPQHF.

The rearrangement links TRBV7-6 to TRBJ2-3; no definite D call. The CDR3 spans 14 residues. CDR1 and CDR2 (germline): SGHVS, FNYEAQ. V lost 8 bases and J lost 0, with 12 bases in between. The CDR3 nucleotides read TGTGCCAGCGCAGCAGGCTCTAGCACAGATACGCAGTATTTT. Amino acids: CASAAGSSTDTQYF.

V and J are TRBV24-1 and TRBJ2-3, with D tentatively TRBD1 (5 bases). CDR3 length: 14 amino acids. Trimming pared 6 bases from V and 0 bases from J, leaving 9 bases between. CDR1 is KGHDR and CDR2 is SFDVKD in the germline V gene. The CDR3 nucleotides are TGTGCCACCAGTAGGGCAGGGAGCACAGATACGCAGTATTTT. Its protein product is CATSRAGSTDTQYF.

The V call is TRBV5-8, the J call TRBJ2-5; D is undetermined. Germline V CDR1 and CDR2: SGHTS, YDEGEE. V lost 0 bases to trimming and J lost 0 bases, with 6 bases between them. The CDR3 length is 14 residues. The CDR3 is CASSLVLNQETQYF. CDR3 coding DNA: TGTGCCAGCAGCTTGGTTTTGAACCAAGAGACCCAGTACTTC.

The rearrangement joins TRBV19 to TRBJ1-2; D ambiguous. Germline V lookup: CDR1 LNHDA, CDR2 SQIVND (reference sequence). This CDR3 is built from 14 residues. V was trimmed by 5 bases and J by 4 bases, leaving 14 bases between them. The CDR3 DNA reads as TGTGCCAGTAGTGGACGGACGACTTCCTATGGCTACACCTTC. This encodes CASSGRTTSYGYTF.

This rearrangement joins TRBV3-1 (or the pseudogene TRBV3-2) to TRBJ1-3; D not certain. Trimming removed 4 bases at V and 6 bases at J, with 4 bases between. The length of the CDR3 is 11 residues. Germline V gene sequence: CDR1 LGHDT, CDR2 YNNKEL (reference sequence). As DNA, the CDR3 is TGTGCCAGCAGCCGTTCAAACACCATATATTTT. Translation: CASSRSNTIYF.

This chain uses TRBV7-9 with TRBJ1-5, with D tentatively TRBD1 (6 bases). The V and J ends lost 5 bases and 5 bases respectively, with 13 bases between them. CDR3 length: 14 amino acids. CDR1 is SEHNR and CDR2 is FQNEAQ in the germline V gene (reference sequence). In DNA form, the CDR3 reads TGTGCCAGCAGCGCCGGGACATCGGATCAGCCCCAGCATTTT. Translated: CASSAGTSDQPQHF.

CDR3 in DNA: TGTGCCAGCAGTTACGGCGGGGTGAGGCAACAAGAGACCCAGTACTTC. Amino acid sequence: CASSYGGVRQQETQYF. V is TRBV6-5 and J is TRBJ2-5; a weak D match, TRBD2 (6 bases). Trimming took off 2 bases at V and 2 bases at J, with 15 bases between the two ends. Germline loops: CDR1 MNHEY, CDR2 SVGAGI. The CDR3 runs to 16 residues.

The chain is built from TRBV11-3 and TRBJ1-3; D remains unclear. Between the trimmed V and J ends, which lost 5 bases and 0 bases, there was a span of 8 bases. Per germline, CDR1 SGHNT and CDR2 YENEEA. The CDR3 totals 14 residues. Written as DNA, the CDR3 is TGTGCCAGCAGCGACCGTAACTCTGGAAACACCATATATTTT. It yields the protein CASSDRNSGNTIYF. The full variable domain, with the rest looked up from reference TRBV11-3 and TRBJ1-3, is EAGVVQSPRYKIIEKKQPVAFWCNPISGHNTLYWYLQNLGQGPELLIRYENEEAVDDSQLPKDRFSAERLKGVDSTLKIQPAELGDSAVYLCASSDRNSGNTIYFGEGSWLTVV.

The V gene is TRBV18, the J gene TRBJ2-6; D gene uncertain. V was clipped by 3 bases and J by 8 bases, with 2 bases between them. The CDR3 totals 11 residues. The germline CDR1 and CDR2 sequences are KGHSH and LQKENI. DNA of the CDR3: TGTGCCAGCTCACCGACCAACGTCCTGACTTTC. As protein: CASSPTNVLTF.

The V gene is TRBV30, the J gene TRBJ2-7; D remains unclear. Trimming took off 4 bases at V and 1 base at J, with 5 bases between the two ends. CDR3 size: 11 residues. The germline CDR1 and CDR2 sequences are GTSNPN and SVGIG (reference sequence). The CDR3 sequence: CAWKSSYEQYF. The CDR3 nucleotides are TGTGCCTGGAAAAGTTCCTACGAGCAGTACTTC.

V is TRBV5-1 and J is TRBJ1-2, with D hard to call. This CDR3 has 13 residues. Trimming shortened V by 3 bases and J by 5 bases, and 11 bases separated the two germline ends. Germline CDR1 SGHRS, CDR2 YFSETQ. The CDR3 loop reads CASSSDGAYGYTF. CDR3 DNA: TGCGCCAGCAGCTCGGACGGCGCGTATGGCTACACCTTC.

The chain couples TRBV7-8 to TRBJ1-5; TRBD1 might be the D (5 bases). The CDR3 is made up of 16 amino acids. Trimming shortened V by 5 bases and J by 4 bases, and 18 bases separated the two germline ends. CDR1 and CDR2 from the germline V gene are SGHVS and FQNEAQ. The chain's CDR3 is CASSQYRVRGNQPQHF. CDR3 DNA: TGTGCCAGCAGCCAGTATAGGGTTCGGGGGAATCAGCCCCAGCATTTT.

The J gene is TRBJ2-1, the V gene TRBV9; D not resolved. This CDR3 is 12 amino acids long. Per germline, CDR1 SGDLS and CDR2 YYNGEE. V was trimmed by 3 bases and J by 10 bases, leaving 11 bases between them. The CDR3 protein is CASSGSGVEQFF. In DNA form, the CDR3 reads TGTGCCAGCAGCGGGTCTGGGGTGGAGCAGTTCTTC.

This clone was observed a handful of times. The chain is built from TRBV4-3 and TRBJ1-1, with TRBD1 matching 7 bases. Per germline, CDR1 LGHNA and CDR2 YSLEER. The trim removed 1 base at V and 5 bases at J, leaving 4 bases unmatched. The CDR3 sequence is 14 residues long. In nucleotides, the CDR3 is TGCGCCAGCAGCCAAGTGCGGGACAGAACTGAAGCTTTCTTT. It translates to CASSQVRDRTEAFF.

The genes are TRBV5-8 and TRBJ1-1; tentatively, D is TRBD1 (6 bases). The V gene lost 2 bases and the J gene lost 3 bases, with 8 bases spanning the gap. This CDR3 contains 13 residues. Germline V lookup: CDR1 SGHTS, CDR2 YDEGEE. The CDR3 protein is CASSFYRDTEAFF. For the CDR3, the DNA is TGTGCCAGCAGCTTTTACAGGGACACTGAAGCTTTCTTT.

This clone was seen a single time. The chain is built from TRBV3-1 (or the pseudogene TRBV3-2) and TRBJ1-2; D is undetermined. The CDR3 length is 13 residues. With 0 bases removed from V and 1 base from J, the gap between germline ends came to 3 bases. Germline CDR1 reads LGHDT; CDR2 reads YNNKEL (reference sequence). The CDR3 DNA reads as TGTGCCAGCAGCCAAGAGCGTAACTATGGCTACACCTTC. Its translation is CASSQERNYGYTF.

The gene calls are TRBV4-1 and TRBJ1-6; tentatively, D is TRBD1 (5 bases). Trimming left V 1 base short and J 9 bases short, with 13 bases between. The CDR3 loop spans 15 amino acids. From germline, CDR1 is MGHRA and CDR2 YSYEKL. CDR3 loop: CASSQGAGSVSPLHF. In DNA form, the CDR3 reads TGCGCCAGCAGCCAAGGAGCAGGGTCGGTTTCACCCCTCCACTTT.